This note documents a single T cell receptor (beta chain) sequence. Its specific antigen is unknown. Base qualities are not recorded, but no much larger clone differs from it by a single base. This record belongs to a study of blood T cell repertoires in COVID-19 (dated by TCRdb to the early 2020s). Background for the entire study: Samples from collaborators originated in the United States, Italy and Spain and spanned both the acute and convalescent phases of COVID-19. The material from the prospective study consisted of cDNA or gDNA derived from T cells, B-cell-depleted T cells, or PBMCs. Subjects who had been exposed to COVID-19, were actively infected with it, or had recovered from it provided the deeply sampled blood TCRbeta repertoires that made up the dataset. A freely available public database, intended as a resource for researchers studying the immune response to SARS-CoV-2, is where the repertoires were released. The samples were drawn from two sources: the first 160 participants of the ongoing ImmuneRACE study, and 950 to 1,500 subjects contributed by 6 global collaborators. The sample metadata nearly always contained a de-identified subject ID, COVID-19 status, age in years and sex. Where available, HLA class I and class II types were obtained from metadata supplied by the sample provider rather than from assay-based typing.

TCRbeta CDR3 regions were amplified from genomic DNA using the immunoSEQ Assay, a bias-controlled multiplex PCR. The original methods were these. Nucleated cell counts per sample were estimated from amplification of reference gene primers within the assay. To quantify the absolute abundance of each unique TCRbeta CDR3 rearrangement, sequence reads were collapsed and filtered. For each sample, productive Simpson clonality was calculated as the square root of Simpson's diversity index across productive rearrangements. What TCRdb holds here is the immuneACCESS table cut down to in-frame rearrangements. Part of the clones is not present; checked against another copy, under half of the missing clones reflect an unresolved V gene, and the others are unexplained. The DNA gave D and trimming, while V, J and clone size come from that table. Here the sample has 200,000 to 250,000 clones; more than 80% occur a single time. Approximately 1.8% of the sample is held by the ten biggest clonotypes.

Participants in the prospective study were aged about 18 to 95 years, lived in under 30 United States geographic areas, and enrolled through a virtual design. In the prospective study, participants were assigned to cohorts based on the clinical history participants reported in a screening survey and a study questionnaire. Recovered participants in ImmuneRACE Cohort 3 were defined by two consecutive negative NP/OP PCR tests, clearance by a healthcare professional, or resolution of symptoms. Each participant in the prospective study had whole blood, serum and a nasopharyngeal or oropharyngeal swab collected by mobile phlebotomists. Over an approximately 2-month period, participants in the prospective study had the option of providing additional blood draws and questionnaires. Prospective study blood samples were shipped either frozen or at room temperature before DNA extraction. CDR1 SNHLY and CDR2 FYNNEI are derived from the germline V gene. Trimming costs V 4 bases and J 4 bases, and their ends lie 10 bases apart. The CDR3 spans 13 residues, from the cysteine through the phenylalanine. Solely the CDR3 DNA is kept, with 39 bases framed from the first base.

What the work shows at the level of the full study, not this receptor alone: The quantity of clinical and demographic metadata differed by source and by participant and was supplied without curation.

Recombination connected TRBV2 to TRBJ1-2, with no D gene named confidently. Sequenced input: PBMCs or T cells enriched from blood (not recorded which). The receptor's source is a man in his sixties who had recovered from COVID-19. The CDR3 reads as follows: CASSGEDGYGYTF. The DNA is TGTGCCAGCAGTGGGGAGGATGGCTATGGCTACACCTTC. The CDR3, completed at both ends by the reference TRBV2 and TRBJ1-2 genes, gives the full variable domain EPEVTQTPSHQVTQMGQEVILRCVPISNHLYFYWYRQILGQKVEFLVSFYNNEISEKSEIFDDQFSVERPDGSNFTLKIRSTKLEDSAMYFCASSGEDGYGYTFGSGTRLTVV.